Listed here are 16 T cell receptor beta chains from one sample, sequenced in a study of regulatory T cells in long-lasting Graves disease. Regarding time point: newly diagnosed GD, antithyroid drugs for less than 3 months. Generation of the TCR library employed RNA extracted from PBMCs. Both iRepertoire HTBI primers and Arm-PCR of CDR3 regions were used to build the TCR beta libraries. A single record per CDR3 protein comes from TCRdb applying MiXCR to the multiplex PCR reads. The sample records 550,000 to 700,000 distinct CDR3 sequences, about 16% being singletons. The same specimen was also included in a second study, on T cells in Graves' hyperthyroidism and ophthalmopathy.

The sample was peripheral blood mononuclear cells (PBMCs), taken at new diagnosis, from a patient treated with antithyroid drugs. These receptors were collected from a man aged 18 to 29 with Graves disease.

The J gene is TRBJ1-3, the V gene TRBV5-1; 11 bases are shared with TRBD1. Germline assignment: CDR1 SGHRS and CDR2 YFSETQ. This CDR3 has 17 residues. V trimming: 3 bases; J trimming: 4 bases; junction bases outside the gene matches: 9. CDR3 coding DNA: TGCGCCAGCAGCTCGCGGACAGGGGGCGCAGGAGGAAACACCATATATTTT. Residues: CASSSRTGGAGGNTIYF.

This clonotype was seen many times. The CDR3 region has the DNA TGCAGCGTTGGGGGGACAGGGCGCTACAATGAGCAGTTCTTC. Translation gives CSVGGTGRYNEQFF. J is TRBJ2-1 and V is TRBV29-1, with 9 bases matching TRBD1. Germline loops: CDR1 SQVTM, CDR2 ANQGSEA. The ends lost 4 bases at V and 3 bases at J; junction bases unmatched: 4. The CDR3 is made up of 14 amino acids.

The chain has TRBV10-3 and TRBJ2-1; 7 bases map to TRBD2. The CDR3 sequence is 13 residues long. The V and J ends lost 7 bases and 9 bases, in that order; junction bases with no gene match: 9. From germline, CDR1 is ENHRY and CDR2 SYGVKD. The CDR3 region is CAITEGGPAEQFF. The CDR3 DNA reads TGTGCCATCACCGAGGGAGGGCCTGCTGAGCAGTTCTTC.

This clonotype was seen more than once but under ten times. The chain carries TRBV6-2 or TRBV6-3 and TRBJ1-6, with 7 bases fitting TRBD1. J gave up 5 bases and V 0 bases, and 7 bases lay outside the gene matches. There are 17 residues in the CDR3. Germline assignment: CDR1 MNHEY and CDR2 SVGEGT. Here the CDR3 DNA reads TGTGCCAGCAGTTACTCCTCCCGGGACAGACATAATTCACCCCTCCACTTT. It encodes CASSYSSRDRHNSPLHF.

This clonotype was detected ten times or more. The chain uses TRBV6-9 and TRBJ2-5; 8 nucleotides agree with TRBD1. Per the germline V gene, CDR1 is MNHGY and CDR2 is SVAAGI. The junction had 7 bases not matched to a gene; V was cut back by 3 bases and J by 4 bases. The CDR3 totals 15 residues. In nucleotides, the CDR3 is TGTGCCAGCAGTTACAGCCTCGGACAGGGAGAGACCCAGTACTTC. Its translation is CASSYSLGQGETQYF.

This clonotype was recorded at least ten times. The CDR3 protein is CASSAEVGTLQFF. The CDR3 nucleotides are TGTGCCAGCAGCGCCGAGGTGGGGACTTTGCAGTTCTTC. The chain has TRBV6-1 and TRBJ2-1; D is perhaps TRBD2 (6 bases). Germline V gene lookup returns CDR1 MNHNS and CDR2 SASEGT. The CDR3 is 13 amino acids. V shed 6 bases and J shed 12 bases, with 18 bases lying between them.

The chain joins TRBV5-1 to TRBJ2-3; 9 nucleotides line up with TRBD1. Trimming cost V 0 bases and J 3 bases; bases outside gene matches: 5. CDR3 length: 16 residues. Germline CDR1 and CDR2: SGHRS and YFSETQ. CDR3 nucleotide sequence: TGCGCCAGCAGCTTGGAACAGGGGGCTCGGACAGATACGCAGTATTTT. Encoded protein: CASSLEQGARTDTQYF.

The rearrangement uses TRBV18 and TRBJ2-1; maybe TRBD2 (5 bases). The V and J ends lost 5 bases and 6 bases respectively, with 14 bases between them. This CDR3 comprises 14 residues. In germline, CDR1 is KGHSH, CDR2 LQKENI. CDR3 residues: CASSSGLGLNEQFF. DNA of the CDR3: TGTGCCAGCTCATCCGGACTGGGCCTCAATGAGCAGTTCTTC.

V gene TRBV2 combines with J gene TRBJ2-7, with 9 nucleotides matching TRBD1. The CDR3 runs 18 residues. Germline CDR1 SNHLY, CDR2 FYNNEI. The V segment lost 7 bases and the J segment 2 bases; nucleotides outside the gene matches: 18. The CDR3 DNA is TGTGCCAGCATGTGGAGGGACAGGGACGTAATGGCCACCTACGAGCAGTACTTC. It is translated as CASMWRDRDVMATYEQYF.

This chain uses TRBV19 with TRBJ2-3; a possible D gene is TRBD2 (6 bases). The length of the CDR3 is 14 residues. V lost 3 bases to trimming and J lost 3 bases, with 10 bases between them. Germline V gives CDR1 LNHDA, CDR2 SQIVND (reference sequence). This CDR3 reads CASSITGETDTQYF. The CDR3 DNA reads as TGTGCCAGTAGTATCACGGGGGAGACAGATACGCAGTATTTT.

The chain has TRBV15 and TRBJ2-7; 16 nucleotides align to TRBD2. The end of the DNA is better explained by TRBJ2-3, so the J call may be wrong. Germline assignment: CDR1 LNHNV and CDR2 YYDKDF (reference sequence). The CDR3 has 20 residues. CDR3 DNA sequence: TGTGCCACCTCCACGATCCTTCGGGGACTAGCGGGAGGGCCTTTGGATACGCAGTATTTT. Its protein is CATSTILRGLAGGPLDTQYF.

This clonotype was seen repeatedly, ten times or more. V usage is TRBV7-2 and J usage is TRBJ2-3; weak D call: TRBD1 (6 bases). This CDR3 is built from 14 residues. The germline V and J ends were trimmed by 3 bases and 1 base, with 8 bases remaining between them. Germline-derived CDR1 and CDR2 are SGHTA and FQGNSA. In DNA form, the CDR3 reads TGTGCCAGCAGCTTGGACAGTGGCACAGATACGCAGTATTTT. Protein: CASSLDSGTDTQYF.

There are a few counts of this clonotype. This sequence joins TRBV6-2 or TRBV6-3 and TRBJ2-7; D ambiguous. Germline V gene lookup returns CDR1 MNHEY and CDR2 SVGEGT. V lost 0 bases and J lost 12, with 18 bases in between. This CDR3 contains 14 residues. The CDR3 loop is CASSYSQTANAWYF. The DNA of the CDR3 is TGTGCCAGCAGTTACTCGCAGACGGCAAATGCGTGGTACTTC.

V usage is TRBV7-3 and J usage is TRBJ1-5; D is perhaps TRBD1 (6 bases). Deletions cut 11 bases from V and 1 base from J, with 12 bases between. The V gene's germline CDR1 is SGHTA and CDR2 FQGTGA. CDR3 length equals 13 residues. The DNA of the CDR3 is TGTGCCCGGACAGAACCCAGCAATCAGCCCCAGCATTTT. Its protein product is CARTEPSNQPQHF.

The genes are TRBV27 and TRBJ2-7; D might be TRBD1 (6 bases). Germline V gene data show CDR1 as MNHEY and CDR2 as SMNVEV (reference sequence). CDR3 size: 13 residues. The V and J ends lost 5 bases and 4 bases respectively, with 12 bases between them. This CDR3 is CASSPDRPYEQYF. The CDR3 bases are TGTGCCAGCAGTCCGGACAGACCGTACGAGCAGTACTTC.

In this sample, this clonotype turned up many times. This chain joins TRBV12-3 or TRBV12-4 and TRBJ1-1; D is possibly TRBD1 (5 bases). V was pared by 2 bases and J by 0 bases, with 7 bases between. The CDR3 loop spans 14 amino acids. As DNA, the CDR3 is TGTGCCAGCAGTTTACAGGGCGTGAACACTGAAGCTTTCTTT. Translating gives CASSLQGVNTEAFF.